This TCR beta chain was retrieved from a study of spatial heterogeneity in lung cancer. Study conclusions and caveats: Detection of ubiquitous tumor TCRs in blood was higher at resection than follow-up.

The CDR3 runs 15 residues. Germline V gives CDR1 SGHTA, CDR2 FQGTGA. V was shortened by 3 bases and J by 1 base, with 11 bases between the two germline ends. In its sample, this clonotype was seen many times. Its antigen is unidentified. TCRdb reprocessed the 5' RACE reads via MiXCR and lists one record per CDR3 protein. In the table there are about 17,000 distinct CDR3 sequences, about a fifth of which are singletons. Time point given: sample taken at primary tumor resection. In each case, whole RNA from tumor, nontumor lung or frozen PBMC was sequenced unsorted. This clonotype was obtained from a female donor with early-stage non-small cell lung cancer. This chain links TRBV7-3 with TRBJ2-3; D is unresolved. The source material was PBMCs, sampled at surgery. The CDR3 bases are TGTGCCAGCAGCTTTTTGGAACAGCGCACAGATACGCAGTATTTT. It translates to CASSFLEQRTDTQYF.